This T cell receptor beta chain is drawn from a study of T-cell memory formation after mild COVID-19. Study as a whole: Largely donor-specific TCR clusters were found. General study results and limits: Those CD4+ clones that contracted were mainly in CM and EM (CD8+ ones in EMRA). Researchers found some responding clones in pre-infection memory, a sign that cross-reactive memory joined.

The sample holds a few counts of this clonotype. The target antigen is unknown. It was 5'RACE with constant-segment primers that produced the TCR alpha and TCR beta cDNA libraries, which carried sample barcodes and UMIs. TCRdb reprocessed the 5' RACE reads with MiXCR, giving one entry per CDR3 protein. The sample holds around 430,000 distinct CDR3 sequences, approximately 15% seen once. Germline CDR1 and CDR2: MNHEY and SVGAGI. V lost 6 bases and J lost 1, with 9 bases in between. The CDR3 loop spans 13 amino acids. This rearrangement joins TRBV6-5 to TRBJ1-1; D possibly corresponds to TRBD1 (6 bases). The sample consisted of PBMCs or a T cell subset sorted from them (not recorded which). The sequence was obtained from a man aged 18 to 35 who had mild COVID-19 (a few samples of this study predate the infection). Cell type and time point are not known. The CDR3 region is CASRPQGNTEAFF. CDR3 DNA: TGTGCCAGCAGACCACAGGGGAACACTGAAGCTTTCTTT.